This T cell receptor (beta chain) emerged from a study of T-cell memory formation after mild COVID-19. Study-wide results and caveats: Contracting clones from day 15 to 85 showed balanced CD4/CD8; later expanders favored CD4+.

On this clonotype itself: The antigen is undetermined.

Each CDR3 protein is one row after TCRdb ran MiXCR on the 5' RACE reads. The sample lists about 150,000 distinct CDR3 sequences, 25% to 40% seen once, with more than 10% in the top ten. The V gene lost 4 bases and the J gene lost 2 bases, with 15 bases spanning the gap. Germline CDR1 and CDR2: SGHNT and YYREEE (reference sequence). The CDR3 consists of 15 residues. The TCR originated in an adult woman who had mild COVID-19 (a few samples of this study predate the infection). Cell type and time point are not known. Sequenced sample: PBMCs or a T cell subset sorted from them (not recorded which). The V call is TRBV5-4, the J call TRBJ1-2; possibly TRBD1 for D (6 bases). CDR3 sequence reads: CASSASGGGNYGYTF. CDR3 DNA sequence: TGTGCCAGCAGCGCTTCCGGGGGCGGAAACTATGGCTACACCTTC.